This paragraph reports one TCR beta chain. Trimming removed 5 bases from V and 6 bases from J; junction bases left unmatched: 7. Germline V lookup: CDR1 MDHEN, CDR2 SYDVKM. The CDR3 is 14 amino acids. This record comes from a study of blood T cell repertoires in COVID-19. Study summary: COVID-19 samples from acute and convalescent phases originated in the United States, Italy and Spain. PBMCs, B-cell-depleted T cells, or T cells were the source of the cDNA or gDNA that made up the material.

Per the original methods: Amplifying reference gene primers gave estimates of nucleated cell counts. Produced via immunoSEQ multiplex PCR; TCRdb's table is partial and in-frame only. Clonal size and the V and J genes are those of that table, whereas D and trimming came from the DNA. The sample holds about 270,000 clones; about 83% are singletons and the top ten take approximately 9%. The TCR sequence derives from a woman aged 50 to 60 who had recovered from COVID-19. The sequencing sample was made of peripheral blood. The V call is TRBV28, the J call TRBJ2-1; 7 bases align to TRBD1. The CDR3 nucleotides read TGTGCCAGCAGTCCGAGGTCAGGGGGCAATGAGCAGTTCTTC. This gives the protein CASSPRSGGNEQFF.